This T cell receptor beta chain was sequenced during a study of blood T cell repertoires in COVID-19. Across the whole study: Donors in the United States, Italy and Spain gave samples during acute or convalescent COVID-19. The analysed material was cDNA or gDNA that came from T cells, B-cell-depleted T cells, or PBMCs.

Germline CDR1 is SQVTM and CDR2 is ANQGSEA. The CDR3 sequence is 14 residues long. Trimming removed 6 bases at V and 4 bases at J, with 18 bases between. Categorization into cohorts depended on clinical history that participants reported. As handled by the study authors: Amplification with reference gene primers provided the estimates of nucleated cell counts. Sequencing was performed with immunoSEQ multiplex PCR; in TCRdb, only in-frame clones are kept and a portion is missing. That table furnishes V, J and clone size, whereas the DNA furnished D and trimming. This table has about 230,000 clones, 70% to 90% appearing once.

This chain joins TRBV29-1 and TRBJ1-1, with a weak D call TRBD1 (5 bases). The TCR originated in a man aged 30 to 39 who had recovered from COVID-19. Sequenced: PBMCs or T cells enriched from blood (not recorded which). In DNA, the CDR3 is TGCAGCGTACAAAGAGTCCAGGGAACCACTGAAGCTTTCTTT. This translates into CSVQRVQGTTEAFF.